Listed below are T cell receptor beta chains from one sample, sequenced in a study of cytomegalovirus exposure and HLA in healthy donors. Sequenced by immunoSEQ multiplex PCR; TCRdb stores in-frame clones only, minus some. The table lists roughly 100,000 clones, 64% of them singletons, with 2.5% to 3.5% in the top ten. The sequencing input was PBMCs. The receptor set was obtained from a man in his sixties in good health and CMV-seronegative. Each CDR3 is given without its conserved first and last residue. The order of the fields is V gene, CDR3 protein.

>TRBV6-5
ASTQAGNQPQH
>TRBV6-6
ASSSPSGTSTDTQY
>TRBV19
ASSLQGSSYEQY
>TRBV4-2
ASTHGGLSEVAF
>TRBV30
AWTSGGDEQY
>TRBV29-1
SVGTGGLYGYT
>TRBV11-2
ASSLGGVSNQPQH
>TRBV9
ASSPRIGRAYEQY
>TRBV4-2
ASSQETGQGGYGYT
>TRBV4-1
ASSQGGLQGEKLF
>TRBV11-3
ASSLYGGAGNTEAF
>TRBV6-1
ASSSDDSSNQPQH
>TRBV7-9
ASSLGGIRSYEQY
>TRBV5-4
ASSLSKSLETQY
>TRBV5-4
ASSLRTGWSDTQY
>TRBV7-9
ASSSPTNNSPLH
>TRBV9
ASSVASGGNTIY